One sample yielded the 17 T cell receptor beta chains listed below, sequenced in a study of blood T cell repertoires in COVID-19. Libraries were prepared by immunoSEQ multiplex PCR; TCRdb keeps only in-frame clonotypes and omits some of them. The repertoire holds roughly 86,000 clones, 91% seen once, with 1.9% in the top ten. The sequenced sample consisted of peripheral blood. All receptors come from a woman aged 45-65 years in a cohort sampled during active COVID-19.

This clone was detected a few times. V and J are TRBV6-5 and TRBJ2-7; D is ambiguous. Trimming removed 0 bases from V and 3 bases from J, with 6 bases in between. The CDR3 is made up of 13 amino acids. The germline V gene has CDR1 MNHEY and CDR2 SVGAGI. CDR3 sequence: CASSYSQNYEQYF. In nucleotides, the CDR3 is TGTGCCAGCAGTTACTCGCAGAACTACGAGCAGTACTTC.

The chain is built from TRBV4-1 and TRBJ1-2; D may be TRBD1 (5 bases). With 0 bases removed from V and 4 bases from J, the gap between germline ends came to 12 bases. In germline, CDR1 is MGHRA, CDR2 YSYEKL. The CDR3 runs to 15 residues. CDR3 in DNA: TGCGCCAGCAGCCAAGATGGGGGGAACGGCTATGGCTACACCTTC. Translation gives CASSQDGGNGYGYTF.

This clone was seen a handful of times. The V and J genes are TRBV5-1 and TRBJ2-7; weak D call: TRBD2 (6 bases). The V end was cut by 5 bases, the J end by 5 bases, with 17 bases between. Germline lookup yields CDR1 SGHRS and CDR2 YFSETQ. This CDR3 region has 14 residues. The CDR3 coding sequence is TGCGCCAGCAGACTTACGGGGAGGATAGACGAGCAGTACTTC. It codes for CASRLTGRIDEQYF.

The chain recombines TRBV7-2 with TRBJ2-5; 7 bases line up with TRBD2. The CDR3 runs 13 residues. Germline V gene sequence: CDR1 SGHTA, CDR2 FQGNSA. Unmatched junction bases numbered 4, after V lost 7 bases and J lost 2 bases. The CDR3 coding sequence is TGTGCCAGCAAAAATAGCGGGCAAGAGACCCAGTACTTC. Translated: CASKNSGQETQYF.

The chain is built from TRBV12-5 and TRBJ1-4; no reliable D call. CDR3 size: 15 residues. Looked up from germline, CDR1 is LGHNT and CDR2 is FRNRAP. V lost 1 base and J 8 bases, leaving 14 bases between the germline ends. DNA for the CDR3: TGTGCTAGTGGTTTGGGGGCTTCCAGGAGGGAAAAACTGTTTTTT. It encodes CASGLGASRREKLFF. The complete variable domain, with remaining parts taken from reference TRBV12-5 and TRBJ1-4, reads DARVTQTPRHKVTEMGQEVTMRCQPILGHNTVFWYRQTMMQGLELLAYFRNRAPLDDSGMPKDRFSAEMPDATLATLKIQPSEPRDSAVYFCASGLGASRREKLFFGSGTQLSVL.

V usage is TRBV5-1 and J usage is TRBJ2-7, with TRBD2 matching 7 bases. The J segment lost 5 bases and the V segment lost 0 bases, leaving 8 bases of the junction unmatched. The CDR3 runs 15 residues. The germline V gene has CDR1 SGHRS and CDR2 YFSETQ. The CDR3 DNA follows: TGCGCCAGCAGCTTGGATGTGGGGGGGTTGAACGAGCAGTACTTC. This encodes CASSLDVGGLNEQYF.

This chain uses TRBV5-6 with TRBJ1-1; TRBD1 agrees at 10 bases. The trim removed 1 base at V and 4 bases at J, leaving 1 base unmatched. There are 14 residues in the CDR3. Germline CDR1 SGHDT, CDR2 YYEEEE. The CDR3 DNA follows: TGTGCCAGCAGCTTGCGGGACAGGGGCACTGAAGCTTTCTTT. Amino acids: CASSLRDRGTEAFF.

The J gene is TRBJ1-5, the V gene TRBV10-3, with a weak D call TRBD1 (5 bases). V was shortened by 10 bases and J by 3 bases, with 16 bases between the two germline ends. This CDR3 comprises 14 residues. Germline V gives CDR1 ENHRY, CDR2 SYGVKD. The CDR3 is CATAQGPSNQPQHF. In DNA, the CDR3 is TGTGCCACCGCGCAGGGTCCTTCCAATCAGCCCCAGCATTTT.

Concerning this clone itself: At one end, the junction sequence differs from germline, possibly due to a read error. The CDR3 DNA sequence: TGTGCTAGCAGCTTAAGGGGGCCTAGCGGGAGAGGCCTCCAAGAGACCCAGTACTTC. As protein: CASSLRGPSGRGLQETQYF. V gene TRBV7-7 combines with J gene TRBJ2-5, with TRBD2 matching over 10 bases. The CDR3 is made up of 19 amino acids. Germline V gives CDR1 SSHAT, CDR2 FNYEAQ (reference sequence).

This rearrangement joins TRBV19 to TRBJ1-5; tentatively, D is TRBD1 (6 bases). The germline V gene has CDR1 LNHDA and CDR2 SQIVND (reference sequence). CDR3 length: 17 amino acids. The germline V and J ends were trimmed by 5 bases and 6 bases, with 23 bases remaining between them. CDR3 sequence reads: CASSFFLGRGAVQPQHF. The CDR3 region has the DNA TGTGCCAGTAGTTTCTTCTTGGGTCGGGGGGCAGTTCAGCCCCAGCATTTT. Based on the CDR3 plus reference TRBV19 and TRBJ1-5, the full variable domain is DGGITQSPKYLFRKEGQNVTLSCEQNLNHDAMYWYRQDPGQGLRLIYYSQIVNDFQKGDIAEGYSVSREKKESFPLTVTSAQKNPTAFYLCASSFFLGRGAVQPQHFGDGTRLSIL.

With regard to this clone: The same CDR3 arises from other DNA sequences in this sample as well. The rearrangement uses TRBV7-9 and TRBJ2-7; 13 bases are a match to TRBD2. The V gene end was trimmed by 5 bases and the J gene end by 3 bases; junction bases not matched to a gene: 4. The CDR3 sequence is 15 residues long. Germline V CDR1 and CDR2: SEHNR, FQNEAQ (reference sequence). The CDR3 sequence: CASSPGTSGIYEQYF. The CDR3 region has the DNA TGTGCCAGCAGCCCGGGGACTAGCGGGATCTACGAGCAGTACTTC.

The chain has TRBV24-1 and TRBJ2-1; 10 nucleotides match TRBD1. J lost 7 bases, V lost 0 bases, and 5 bases had no gene match. Germline V gene sequence: CDR1 KGHDR, CDR2 SFDVKD. CDR3 length equals 16 residues. The DNA of the CDR3 is TGTGCCACCAGTGATTTGTCCGGGACAGGGGTTAATGAGCAGTTCTTC. It is translated as CATSDLSGTGVNEQFF.

The chain has TRBV28 and TRBJ2-7; 8 nucleotides line up with TRBD1. Germline V CDR1 and CDR2: MDHEN, SYDVKM. Trimming cost V 5 bases and J 6 bases; bases outside gene matches: 12. This CDR3 has 15 amino acids. The CDR3 sequence is CASSLTDRGWGEQYF. CDR3 DNA: TGTGCCAGCAGTCTAACCGACAGGGGTTGGGGCGAGCAGTACTTC.

The chain recombines TRBV12-3 or TRBV12-4 with TRBJ2-7; unclear D gene. Trimming removed 3 bases from V and 0 bases from J, with 6 bases in between. The CDR3 extends over 13 amino acids. CDR3 amino acids: CASSFTSSYEQYF. The CDR3 DNA reads TGTGCCAGCAGTTTCACATCCTCCTACGAGCAGTACTTC.

This chain links TRBV18 with TRBJ1-3, with 7 bases fitting TRBD1. The CDR3 covers 19 residues. V was pared by 1 base and J by 0 bases, with 12 bases of the junction left unmatched. Germline assignment: CDR1 KGHSH and CDR2 LQKENI. CDR3 loop: CASSPRFTGTATSGNTIYF. The CDR3 DNA reads TGTGCCAGCTCACCACGCTTTACCGGGACAGCTACCTCTGGAAACACCATATATTTT.

The DNA of the CDR3 is TGCGCCAGCAGACCCGGAAGCGGGAGGGAAGAGACCCAGTACTTC. It specifies CASRPGSGREETQYF. This sequence joins TRBV5-1 and TRBJ2-5; 10 positions match TRBD2. The V segment lost 5 bases and the J segment 3 bases; nucleotides outside the gene matches: 7. The length of the CDR3 is 15 residues. Germline loops: CDR1 SGHRS, CDR2 YFSETQ.

The rearrangement joins TRBV5-1 to TRBJ2-5; 10 bases line up with TRBD1. Unmatched junction bases numbered 7, after V lost 3 bases and J lost 2 bases. The CDR3 is 16 residues long. CDR1 and CDR2 from the germline V gene are SGHRS and YFSETQ. The CDR3, as DNA: TGCGCCAGCAGCTGGGCGGGACAGGGGATTCAAGAGACCCAGTACTTC. Translated, it gives CASSWAGQGIQETQYF.